This T cell receptor beta chain was identified in a study of cytomegalovirus exposure and HLA in healthy donors. Overall study: In an earlier analysis, 117 million unique TCR beta sequences were found from approximately 190 million T cells. Study-wide results and caveats: Follow-up analysis found HLA locus-dependent TCR association rates, highest for DRB1 and lowest for HLA-C.

This PCR relied on a set of 60 Vbeta primers and 13 Jbeta primers. Only in-frame clones appear in the TCRdb table, and some are missing; sequencing was by immunoSEQ multiplex PCR. Of 90,000 to 150,000 clones listed, approximately 8% are singletons. The CDR3 loop spans 18 amino acids. The J segment lost 2 bases and the V segment lost 4 bases, leaving 16 bases of the junction unmatched. Germline V gene sequence: CDR1 SGDLS, CDR2 YYNGEE. This clone was seen a handful of times. The target antigen is unknown. This TCR derives from a middle-aged woman in good health and CMV-seropositive. The V gene is TRBV9, the J gene TRBJ2-7; TRBD1 matches 9 bases. Sequenced sample: PBMCs. In DNA, the CDR3 is TGTGCCAGCAGCCCTCGCCCGCCGGGACAGGGAAGGACCTACGAGCAGTACTTC. Protein product: CASSPRPPGQGRTYEQYF.